This record covers a single T cell receptor beta chain. What this receptor recognizes is not known. Per-base quality was not reported, and no clone a single base away is much larger than it. The cysteine opens and the phenylalanine closes a CDR3 of 13 amino acids. CDR3 DNA is the only sequence kept; it has 39 bases, read in frame from the first base. The germline V gene (reference sequence) sets CDR1 to LGHDT and CDR2 to YNNKEL. V and J are truncated by 4 bases and 6 bases respectively, leaving an intervening sequence of 11 bases. The data originate from a study of blood T cell repertoires in COVID-19 (dated by TCRdb to 2020 to 2021). Notes on the research overall: The collaborator samples originated in the United States, Italy and Spain and spanned the acute and convalescent phases of COVID-19. Nearly every sample came with metadata listing a de-identified subject ID, COVID-19 status, age in years and sex. A freely available public database, intended as a resource for researchers studying the immune response to SARS-CoV-2, is where the repertoires were released. HLA class I and class II types, where available, came from metadata supplied by the sample provider rather than from assay-based typing. The prospective study material was composed of cDNA or gDNA derived from T cells, B-cell-depleted T cells, or PBMCs. The samples were drawn from two sources: the first 160 participants of the ongoing ImmuneRACE study, and fewer than 1,500 subjects contributed by 6 global collaborators. Deeply sampled blood TCRbeta repertoires from subjects exposed to, actively infected with, or recovered from COVID-19 were included in the dataset.

Whole blood was collected in K2EDTA tubes by collaborating institutions according to the institutions' own protocols. For TCRbeta analysis, collaborators shipped samples as frozen whole blood, isolated PBMCs, or DNA extracted from either of those sample types. Overall study results and their limits: How much clinical and demographic metadata was included differed by source and by participant, and the metadata was provided uncurated.

TCRbeta CDR3 regions were amplified from genomic DNA using the immunoSEQ Assay, a bias-controlled multiplex PCR. Concerning the study's data processing: The number of nucleated cells in each sample was estimated by amplification of reference gene primers within the assay. To quantify the absolute abundance of each unique TCRbeta CDR3 rearrangement, sequence reads were collapsed and filtered. Productive Simpson clonality was computed per sample as the square root of Simpson's diversity index over productive rearrangements. TCRdb re-hosts the immuneACCESS table, in-frame sequences only. Its copies lack some clones; in the studies checked, an unresolved V gene accounts for under half of them, and the cause for the rest is not known. That table gives V, J and clone size, and the DNA gave D and trimming. The sample records about 290,000 clones, about 89% of which are singletons. The ten largest clones add up to about 4.2% of the sample.

Input material: peripheral blood. The V and J genes are TRBV3-1 (or the pseudogene TRBV3-2) and TRBJ2-3; the D region possibly corresponds to TRBD2 (5 bases align). The origin of this receptor is a man aged 35-49 years with acute or convalescent COVID-19. The bases read TGTGCCAGCAGCCTAGGACCGGGGGATACGCAGTATTTT. The resulting protein is CASSLGPGDTQYF.